What follows are 13 T cell receptor beta chains derived from one specimen sequenced in a study of spatial heterogeneity in lung cancer. TCRdb reprocessed the 5' RACE reads with MiXCR, giving one entry per CDR3 protein. The data contain tens of thousands of distinct CDR3 sequences, roughly 9.5% of them singletons. Time point specified: sample taken at primary tumor resection. Unsorted tumor, nontumor lung tissue or cryopreserved PBMC supplied the whole RNA. The material sequenced was PBMCs, taken at surgery. The receptor source for this set is a male donor with early-stage non-small cell lung cancer.

In this sample, this clonotype turned up many times. The chain uses TRBV10-1 and TRBJ2-2, with TRBD1 as a possible D gene (5 bases). Trimming took off 6 bases at V and 4 bases at J, with 9 bases between the two ends. CDR1 is WNHNN and CDR2 is SYGVQD in the germline V gene (reference sequence). This CDR3 is built from 13 residues. For the CDR3, the DNA is TGCGCCAGCAGCAGACAGATCACCGGGGAGCTGTTTTTT. It specifies CASSRQITGELFF.

This chain links TRBV20-1 with TRBJ2-7; 8 nucleotides line up with TRBD2. V lost 6 bases, J lost 0 bases, and 7 bases stayed unmatched. Germline-derived CDR1 and CDR2 are DFQATT and SNEGSKA (reference sequence). This CDR3 spans 14 amino acids. The CDR3 nucleotides read TGCAGTGCCAGCGGGAGCGGAAACTCCTACGAGCAGTACTTC. Its protein is CSASGSGNSYEQYF.

There are a few counts of this clonotype. The chain is built from TRBV7-9 and TRBJ1-2, with unresolved D. V lost 3 bases to trimming and J lost 1 base, with 3 bases between them. CDR1 and CDR2 (germline): SEHNR, FQNEAQ (reference sequence). This CDR3 is 12 amino acids long. The CDR3 protein is CASSLHNYGYTF. CDR3 in DNA: TGTGCCAGCAGCTTGCATAACTATGGCTACACCTTC.

Here the CDR3 DNA reads TGTGCCAGCAGTTACGAGACAGGGGGCGAAACTGAAGCTTTCTTT. It specifies CASSYETGGETEAFF. The gene calls are TRBV6-6 and TRBJ1-1; 10 nucleotides match TRBD1. J lost 5 bases, V lost 2 bases, and 5 bases had no gene match. Per the germline V gene, CDR1 is MNHNY and CDR2 is SVGAGI (reference sequence). The CDR3 is 15 amino acids.

In this sample, this clonotype turned up many times. CDR3 sequence (DNA): TGCAGTGCTGGCGAAGGGGAGCAGTTCTTC. Translating gives CSAGEGEQFF. The chain joins TRBV20-1 to TRBJ2-1; D gene uncertain. The V gene's germline CDR1 is DFQATT and CDR2 SNEGSKA (reference sequence). The V gene lost 5 bases and the J gene lost 10 bases, with 9 bases spanning the gap. This CDR3 spans 10 amino acids.

This clonotype has ten or more counts. The J gene is TRBJ2-5, the V gene TRBV4-3; D remains unclear. The CDR3 runs to 13 residues. The V gene lost 0 bases and the J gene lost 3 bases, with 5 bases spanning the gap. Germline-derived CDR1 and CDR2 are LGHNA and YSLEER. In DNA, the CDR3 is TGCGCCAGCAGCCAAGATAACAAAGAGACCCAGTACTTC. Translated: CASSQDNKETQYF.

This clonotype was observed a handful of times. This chain joins TRBV20-1 and TRBJ1-2; no reliable D call. CDR3 size: 13 residues. Germline V gene data show CDR1 as DFQATT and CDR2 as SNEGSKA (reference sequence). Trimming left V 0 bases short and J 4 bases short, with 9 bases between. The CDR3 DNA is TGCAGTGCTAGAGATCCCCTCCTCTATGGCTACACCTTC. Amino acid sequence: CSARDPLLYGYTF.

There are a few counts of this clonotype. A much larger clone differs by one base, so this may be a read error. The V gene is TRBV4-2, the J gene TRBJ2-2, with a tentative D call TRBD2 (6 bases). The CDR3 runs 13 residues. V was pared by 3 bases and J by 5 bases, with 7 bases between. Per germline, CDR1 LGHNA and CDR2 YNFKEQ. CDR3 in amino acids: CASSQGGTGELFF. The CDR3 DNA sequence: TGTGCCAGCAGCCAGGGGGGAACCGGGGAGCTGTTTTTT.

The V and J genes are TRBV9 and TRBJ2-3, with 10 bases that match TRBD2. V shed 4 bases, J shed 8 bases, and the junction held 7 bases outside the gene matches. Germline V gene data show CDR1 as SGDLS and CDR2 as YYNGEE. The CDR3 totals 14 residues. CDR3 protein: CASSPTAGGPTQYF. The CDR3 DNA reads as TGTGCCAGCAGCCCCACAGCGGGGGGGCCTACGCAGTATTTT.

This clonotype has ten or more counts. CDR3 sequence (DNA): TGTGCCAGCAGCTCCCGGGAGCGGGGGGGCGGAGAGACCCAGTACTTC. It encodes CASSSRERGGGETQYF. The chain couples TRBV7-2 to TRBJ2-5, with 10 nucleotides matching TRBD2. From germline, CDR1 is SGHTA and CDR2 FQGNSA. Trimming cost V 4 bases and J 4 bases; bases outside gene matches: 9. The CDR3 has 16 residues. The entire variable domain, with the rest obtained from reference TRBV7-2 and TRBJ2-5, is as follows: GAGVSQSPSNKVTEKGKDVELRCDPISGHTALYWYRQSLGQGLEFLIYFQGNSAPDKSGLPSDRFSAERTGGSVSTLTIQRTQQEDSAVYLCASSSRERGGGETQYFGPGTRLLVL.

V and J are TRBV20-1 and TRBJ1-4; TRBD1 aligns across 7 bases. From germline, CDR1 is DFQATT and CDR2 SNEGSKA (reference sequence). The length of the CDR3 is 14 residues. V shed 2 bases and J 7 bases; nucleotides not matched to a gene: 7. The CDR3 nucleotides read TGCAGTGCTAGAAAGGCAGGGGGAGGTGAAAAACTGTTTTTT. Protein product: CSARKAGGGEKLFF.

The V call is TRBV5-1, the J call TRBJ2-7; the match to TRBD1 covers 7 bases. This CDR3 is built from 13 residues. Germline trimming cut 3 bases from V and 4 bases from J; bases unmatched to any gene: 4. Germline CDR1 is SGHRS and CDR2 is YFSETQ. CDR3 amino acids: CASSYGTEYEQYF. CDR3 nucleotide sequence: TGCGCCAGCAGCTACGGGACAGAGTACGAGCAGTACTTC.

This clonotype showed up many times. The rearrangement links TRBV29-1 to TRBJ1-2; D might be TRBD1 (5 bases). The germline V and J ends were trimmed by 4 bases and 3 bases, with 9 bases remaining between them. This CDR3 has 12 residues. CDR1 and CDR2 from the germline V gene are SQVTM and ANQGSEA. CDR3: CSVAETDYGYTF. In DNA form, the CDR3 reads TGCAGCGTTGCAGAGACAGACTATGGCTACACCTTC.